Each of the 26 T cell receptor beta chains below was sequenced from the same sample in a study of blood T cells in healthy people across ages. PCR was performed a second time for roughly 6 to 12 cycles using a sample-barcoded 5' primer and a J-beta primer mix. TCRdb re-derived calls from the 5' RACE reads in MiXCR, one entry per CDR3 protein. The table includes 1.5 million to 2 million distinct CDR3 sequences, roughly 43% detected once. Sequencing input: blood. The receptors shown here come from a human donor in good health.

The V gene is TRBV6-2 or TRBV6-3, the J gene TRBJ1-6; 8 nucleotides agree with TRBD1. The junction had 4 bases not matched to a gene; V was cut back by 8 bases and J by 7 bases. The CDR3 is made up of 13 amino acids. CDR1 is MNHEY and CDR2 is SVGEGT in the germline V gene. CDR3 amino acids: CASRDRRNSPLHF. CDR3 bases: TGTGCCAGCCGGGACAGGAGGAATTCACCCCTCCACTTT.

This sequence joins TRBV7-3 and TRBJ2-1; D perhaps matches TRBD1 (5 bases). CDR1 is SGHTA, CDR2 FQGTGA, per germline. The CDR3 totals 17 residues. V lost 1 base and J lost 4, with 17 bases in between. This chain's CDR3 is CASSLNPPGRVYNEQFF. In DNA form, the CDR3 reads TGTGCCAGCAGCTTAAATCCCCCCGGCAGGGTATACAATGAGCAGTTCTTC.

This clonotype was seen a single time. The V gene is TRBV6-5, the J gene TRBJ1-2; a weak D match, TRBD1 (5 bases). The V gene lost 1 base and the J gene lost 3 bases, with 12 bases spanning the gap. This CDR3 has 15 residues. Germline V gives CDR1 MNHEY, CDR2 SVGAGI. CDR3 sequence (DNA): TGTGCCAGCAGTTACTTGCCTCAGGGCGACTATGGCTACACCTTC. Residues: CASSYLPQGDYGYTF.

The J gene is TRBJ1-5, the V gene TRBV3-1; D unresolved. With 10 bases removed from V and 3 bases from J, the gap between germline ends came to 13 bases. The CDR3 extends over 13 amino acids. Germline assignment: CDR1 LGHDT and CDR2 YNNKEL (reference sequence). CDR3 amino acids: CANSGGYNQPQHF. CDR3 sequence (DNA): TGTGCCAACAGTGGAGGTTACAATCAGCCCCAGCATTTT.

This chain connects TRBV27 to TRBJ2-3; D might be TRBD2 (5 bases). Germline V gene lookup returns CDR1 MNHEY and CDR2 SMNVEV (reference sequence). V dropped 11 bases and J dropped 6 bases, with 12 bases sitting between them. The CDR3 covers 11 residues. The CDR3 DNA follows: TGTGCCGTGTCCACGGGGGATACGCAGTATTTT. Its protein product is CAVSTGDTQYF.

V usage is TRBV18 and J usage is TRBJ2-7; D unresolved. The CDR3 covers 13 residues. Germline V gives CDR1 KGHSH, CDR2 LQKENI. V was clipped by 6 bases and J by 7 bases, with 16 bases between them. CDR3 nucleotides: TGTGCCAGCTCTCAGTCCTGGTCCGGGGAGCAGTACTTC. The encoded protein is CASSQSWSGEQYF.

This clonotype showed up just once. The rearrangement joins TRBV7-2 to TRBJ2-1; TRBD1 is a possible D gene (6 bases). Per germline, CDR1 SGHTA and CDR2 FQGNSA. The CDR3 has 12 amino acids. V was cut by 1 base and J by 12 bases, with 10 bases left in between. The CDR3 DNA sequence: TGTGCCAGCAGCTTAGGCCACAGGGCGCAGTTCTTC. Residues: CASSLGHRAQFF.

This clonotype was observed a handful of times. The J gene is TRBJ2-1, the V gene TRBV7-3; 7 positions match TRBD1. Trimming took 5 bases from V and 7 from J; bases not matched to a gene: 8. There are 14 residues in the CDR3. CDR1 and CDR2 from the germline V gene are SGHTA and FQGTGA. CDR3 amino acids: CASSTRQGSNEQFF. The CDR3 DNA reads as TGTGCCAGCAGCACCCGACAGGGATCTAATGAGCAGTTCTTC.

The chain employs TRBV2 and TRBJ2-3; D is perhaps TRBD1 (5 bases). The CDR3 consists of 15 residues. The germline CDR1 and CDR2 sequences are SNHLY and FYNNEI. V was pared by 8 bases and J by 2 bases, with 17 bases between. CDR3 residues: CASVAEGVPTDTQYF. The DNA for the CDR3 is TGTGCCAGCGTGGCAGAAGGGGTACCCACAGATACGCAGTATTTT.

The CDR3 sequence: CVVGGGYGYTF. CDR3 nucleotides: TGTGTTGTGGGGGGGGGCTATGGCTACACCTTC. The chain employs TRBV7-2 and TRBJ1-2, with TRBD1 as a possible D gene (5 bases). Germline CDR1 SGHTA, CDR2 FQGNSA. The CDR3 runs 11 residues.

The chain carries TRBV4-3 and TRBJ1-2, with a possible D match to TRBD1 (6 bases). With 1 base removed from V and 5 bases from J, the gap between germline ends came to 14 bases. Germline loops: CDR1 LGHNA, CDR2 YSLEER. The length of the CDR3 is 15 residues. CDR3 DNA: TGCGCCAGCAGCCAAGCTTTCCAGGGGTCATATGGCTACACCTTC. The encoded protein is CASSQAFQGSYGYTF.

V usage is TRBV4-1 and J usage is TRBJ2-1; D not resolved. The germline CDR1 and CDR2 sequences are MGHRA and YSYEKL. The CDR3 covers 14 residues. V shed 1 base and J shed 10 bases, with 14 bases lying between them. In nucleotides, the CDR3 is TGCGCCAGCAGCCAAGCTCAAGTGGGTTGGGAGCAGTTCTTC. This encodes CASSQAQVGWEQFF.

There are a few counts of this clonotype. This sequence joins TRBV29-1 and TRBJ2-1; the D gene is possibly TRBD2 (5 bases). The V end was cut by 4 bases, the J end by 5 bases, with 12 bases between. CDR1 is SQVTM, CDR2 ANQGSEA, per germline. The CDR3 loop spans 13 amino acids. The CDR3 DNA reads TGCAGCGTTGTCGGTCGAGGGAACAATGAGCAGTTCTTC. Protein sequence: CSVVGRGNNEQFF.

The CDR3 nucleotides read TGCAGTGCTGTCCAAATAGGCACGAACTCCTACGAGCAGTACTTC. It translates to CSAVQIGTNSYEQYF. The chain joins TRBV20-1 to TRBJ2-7; D call uncertain. This CDR3 comprises 15 residues. Trimming stripped 5 bases from V and 0 bases from J, with 17 bases between. Germline CDR1 and CDR2: DFQATT and SNEGSKA (reference sequence).

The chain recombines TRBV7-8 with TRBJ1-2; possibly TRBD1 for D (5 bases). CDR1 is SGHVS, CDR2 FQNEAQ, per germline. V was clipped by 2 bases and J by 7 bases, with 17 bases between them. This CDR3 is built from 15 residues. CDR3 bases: TGTGCCAGCAGCTTACTACCTCGGACATCAGGTGGCTACACCTTC. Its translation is CASSLLPRTSGGYTF.

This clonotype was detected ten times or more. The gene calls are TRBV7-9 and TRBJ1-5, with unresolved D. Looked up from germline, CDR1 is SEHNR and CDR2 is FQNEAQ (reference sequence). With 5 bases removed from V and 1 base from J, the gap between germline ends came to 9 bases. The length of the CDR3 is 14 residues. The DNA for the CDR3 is TGTGCCAGCAGCATTCAAGGGAGCAATCAGCCCCAGCATTTT. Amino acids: CASSIQGSNQPQHF.

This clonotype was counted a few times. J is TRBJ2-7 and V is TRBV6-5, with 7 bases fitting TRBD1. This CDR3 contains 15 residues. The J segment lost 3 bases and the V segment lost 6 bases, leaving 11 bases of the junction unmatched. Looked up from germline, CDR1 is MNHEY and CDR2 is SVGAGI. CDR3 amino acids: CASRPQTGSVYEQYF. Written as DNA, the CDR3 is TGTGCCAGCAGACCCCAGACAGGGAGTGTCTACGAGCAGTACTTC.

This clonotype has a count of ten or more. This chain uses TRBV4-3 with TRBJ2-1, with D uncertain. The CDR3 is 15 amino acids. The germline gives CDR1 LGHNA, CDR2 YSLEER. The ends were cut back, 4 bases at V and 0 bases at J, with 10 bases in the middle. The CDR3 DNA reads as TGCGCCAGCAGCCTCACAGAGAGCTCCTACAATGAGCAGTTCTTC. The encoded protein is CASSLTESSYNEQFF.

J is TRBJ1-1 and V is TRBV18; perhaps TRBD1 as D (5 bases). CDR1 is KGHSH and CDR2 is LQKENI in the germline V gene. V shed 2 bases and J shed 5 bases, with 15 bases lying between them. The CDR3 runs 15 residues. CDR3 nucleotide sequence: TGTGCCAGCTCACCAGGGATAGGCGAGGGGACTGAAGCTTTCTTT. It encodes CASSPGIGEGTEAFF. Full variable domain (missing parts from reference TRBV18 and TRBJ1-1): NAGVMQNPRHLVRRRGQEARLRCSPMKGHSHVYWYRQLPEEGLKFMVYLQKENIIDESGMPKERFSAEFPKEGPSILRIQQVVRGDSAAYFCASSPGIGEGTEAFFGQGTRLTVV.

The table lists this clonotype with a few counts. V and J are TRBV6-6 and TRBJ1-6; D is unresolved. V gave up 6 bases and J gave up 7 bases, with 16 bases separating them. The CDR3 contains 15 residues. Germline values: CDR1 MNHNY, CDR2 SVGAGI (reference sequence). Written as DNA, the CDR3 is TGTGCCAGCAGCCGTCTCAGTACCGGAAATTCACCCCTCCACTTT. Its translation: CASSRLSTGNSPLHF.

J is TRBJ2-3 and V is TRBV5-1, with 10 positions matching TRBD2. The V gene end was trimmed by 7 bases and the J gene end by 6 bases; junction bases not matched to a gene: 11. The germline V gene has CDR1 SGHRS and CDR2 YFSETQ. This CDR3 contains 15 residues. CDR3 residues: CASGGLAGVSDTQYF. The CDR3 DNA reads TGCGCCAGCGGGGGGCTAGCGGGAGTATCGGATACGCAGTATTTT.

The CDR3 sequence: CASSPHGQGRIGTEAFF. DNA for the CDR3: TGTGCCAGCAGCCCTCATGGACAGGGGAGAATAGGCACTGAAGCTTTCTTT. V is TRBV7-3 and J is TRBJ1-1; 9 positions match TRBD1. Germline V lookup: CDR1 SGHTA, CDR2 FQGTGA. The CDR3 is 17 amino acids. V gave up 5 bases and J gave up 4 bases; unmatched junction bases: 14.

The CDR3 bases are TGTGCCAGCAGCTTAGCGCAACAGGGCGGTGGCTACACCTTC. It codes for CASSLAQQGGGYTF. This chain joins TRBV7-2 and TRBJ1-2, with D maybe TRBD1 (6 bases). Trimming shortened V by 0 bases and J by 7 bases, and 12 bases separated the two germline ends. Germline assignment: CDR1 SGHTA and CDR2 FQGNSA. CDR3 size: 14 residues.

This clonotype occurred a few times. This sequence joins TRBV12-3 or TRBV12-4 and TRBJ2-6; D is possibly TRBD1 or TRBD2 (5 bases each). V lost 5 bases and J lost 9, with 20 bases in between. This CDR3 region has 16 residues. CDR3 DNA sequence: TGTGCCAGCAGTCAACTCTCGGGGCCCTGGGGCAACGTCCTGACTTTC. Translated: CASSQLSGPWGNVLTF.

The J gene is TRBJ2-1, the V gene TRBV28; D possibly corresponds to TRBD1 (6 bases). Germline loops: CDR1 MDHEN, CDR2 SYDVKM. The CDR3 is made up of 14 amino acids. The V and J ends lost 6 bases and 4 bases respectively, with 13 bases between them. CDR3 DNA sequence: TGTGCCAGCAGAATGGGGGCCGTATACAATGAGCAGTTCTTC. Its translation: CASRMGAVYNEQFF.

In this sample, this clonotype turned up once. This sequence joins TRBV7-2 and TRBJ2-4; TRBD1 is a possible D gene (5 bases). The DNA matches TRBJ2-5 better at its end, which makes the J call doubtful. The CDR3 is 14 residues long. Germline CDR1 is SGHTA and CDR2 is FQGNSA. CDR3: CASSSQGLWETQYF. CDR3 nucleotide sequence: TGTGCCAGCAGCTCGCAGGGTTTGTGGGAGACCCAGTACTTC.